What follows describes a single T cell receptor beta chain. Antigen: not known. The germline gives CDR1 LNHDA, CDR2 SQIVND (reference sequence). V shed 10 bases, J shed 1 base, and the junction held 10 bases outside the gene matches. The CDR3 totals 14 residues. The sample originates from a study of shared clonotypes between healthy human individuals. The method was immunoSEQ multiplex PCR; TCRdb's version includes in-frame clones alone and lacks a portion of them. The table lists over 750,000 clones, around 96% of them singletons, with about 0.25% in the top ten. CD45RO-negative cells were positively selected for CCR7, leaving out terminally differentiated effector memory CD45RA+ cells. Donors were healthy HIV-negative adults without recent acute infections or vaccinations. Notes on the study in general: Clonotypes shared by all four donors outscored non-shared clonotypes in generation probability.

Sequenced input: naive CD8+ T cells sorted from blood. This receptor was taken from a young man in good health. The rearrangement links TRBV19 to TRBJ2-7; TRBD1 matches 7 bases. The CDR3 nucleotides read TGTGCCACCTCAAGCGAGGGACAGTCCTACGAGCAGTACTTC. The encoded protein is CATSSEGQSYEQYF.